The 32 T cell receptor beta chains below come from one sample, sequenced in a study of regulatory T cells in long-lasting Graves disease. Arm-PCR of CDR3 regions and iRepertoire HTBI primers were the basis on which TCR beta libraries were built. A single record per CDR3 protein comes from TCRdb applying MiXCR to the multiplex PCR reads. The sample holds over 500,000 distinct CDR3 sequences, less than 20% seen once. Time point indicated: newly diagnosed GD, antithyroid drugs for less than 3 months. PBMC-extracted RNA yielded the TCR library. This sample was shared with a second study, whose subject was T cells in Graves' hyperthyroidism and ophthalmopathy.

Material: peripheral blood mononuclear cells (PBMCs), obtained at new diagnosis, from a patient treated with antithyroid drugs. These receptors all come from a woman aged 25 to 39 with Graves disease.

Of note for this clonotype: A junction boundary mismatches the germline segment, possibly from a read error. V gene TRBV28 combines with J gene TRBJ1-1; D is uncertain. Germline V gene data show CDR1 as MDHEN and CDR2 as SYDVKM. The CDR3 is made up of 14 amino acids. The CDR3 loop is CASSLPLSAREAFF. DNA of the CDR3: TGCGCCAGCAGTTTACCTTTGTCGGCGAGAGAAGCTTTCTTT.

The table lists this clonotype with many counts. The V call is TRBV28, the J call TRBJ2-5, with D uncertain. The CDR3 runs 13 residues. The germline CDR1 and CDR2 sequences are MDHEN and SYDVKM. V was trimmed by 4 bases and J by 5 bases, leaving 11 bases between them. The CDR3 DNA is TGTGCCAGCAGTTCCCGGCCCCGCGAGACCCAGTACTTC. This translates into CASSSRPRETQYF.

This clonotype was found many times. The rearrangement joins TRBV7-9 to TRBJ1-2, with a possible D match to TRBD1 (6 bases). Between the trimmed V and J ends, which lost 5 bases and 6 bases, there was a span of 19 bases. The germline gives CDR1 SEHNR, CDR2 FQNEAQ (reference sequence). The CDR3 has 15 amino acids. CDR3: CASSLEGGRGHGYTF. Written as DNA, the CDR3 is TGTGCCAGCAGCCTGGAAGGGGGTCGCGGCCATGGCTACACCTTC.

In its sample, this clonotype was seen many times. The rearrangement joins TRBV11-2 to TRBJ2-4; D is possibly TRBD1 (6 bases). There are 14 residues in the CDR3. CDR1 is SGHAT, CDR2 FQNNGV, per germline. Trimming stripped 3 bases from V and 9 bases from J, with 15 bases between. In DNA form, the CDR3 reads TGTGCCAGCAGCTTCGTCCAGAGAGGGGGCATTCAGTACTTC. This codes for CASSFVQRGGIQYF. Filled out from reference TRBV11-2 and TRBJ2-4, the complete variable domain reads EAGVAQSPRYKIIEKRQSVAFWCNPISGHATLYWYQQILGQGPKLLIQFQNNGVVDDSQLPKDRFSAERLKGVDSTLKIQPAKLEDSAVYLCASSFVQRGGIQYFGAGTRLSVL.

This clonotype was recorded a few times. The chain recombines TRBV20-1 with TRBJ2-1; 8 nucleotides line up with TRBD2. The length of the CDR3 is 16 residues. Germline V gene lookup returns CDR1 DFQATT and CDR2 SNEGSKA (reference sequence). With V trimmed by 3 bases and J by 9 bases, 16 bases remained unmatched. The CDR3 DNA follows: TGCAGTGCTAGGGAAAGCGCAGCGGGAGTTAATATTGAGCAGTTCTTC. Encoded protein: CSARESAAGVNIEQFF.

This clonotype was seen a few times. The gene calls are TRBV20-1 and TRBJ2-3, with 7 nucleotides matching TRBD1. This CDR3 has 14 amino acids. Trimming removed 3 bases from V and 4 bases from J; junction bases left unmatched: 7. In germline, CDR1 is DFQATT, CDR2 SNEGSKA (reference sequence). In DNA, the CDR3 is TGCAGTGCTAGGAGGGCAGGGGGTGCAGATACGCAGTATTTT. This codes for CSARRAGGADTQYF.

This clonotype was observed many times. The chain is built from TRBV29-1 and TRBJ1-5, with a possible D match to TRBD1 (5 bases). The CDR3 extends over 13 amino acids. Trimming shortened V by 6 bases and J by 0 bases, and 9 bases separated the two germline ends. CDR1 is SQVTM, CDR2 ANQGSEA, per germline. The CDR3: CSVWRGSNQPQHF. The CDR3 DNA follows: TGCAGCGTCTGGAGGGGTAGCAATCAGCCCCAGCATTTT.

This clonotype occurred many times. The chain uses TRBV28 and TRBJ2-7; 7 bases are shared with TRBD1. V trimming: 7 bases; J trimming: 3 bases; junction bases outside the gene matches: 15. The CDR3 runs to 16 residues. CDR1 is MDHEN and CDR2 is SYDVKM in the germline V gene. Here the CDR3 DNA reads TGTGCCAGCACCAAGGGGGCAGGGGCCCTCATCTACGAGCAGTACTTC. It encodes CASTKGAGALIYEQYF.

This chain links TRBV6-1 with TRBJ2-1; D unresolved. Germline CDR1 MNHNS, CDR2 SASEGT. V dropped 8 bases and J dropped 9 bases, with 8 bases sitting between them. This CDR3 contains 10 residues. The CDR3 sequence: CASVWREQFF. DNA of the CDR3: TGTGCCAGCGTATGGCGTGAGCAGTTCTTC.

This clonotype was seen a few times. This chain links TRBV3-1 with TRBJ2-5, with 8 bases lining up with TRBD1. Germline assignment: CDR1 LGHDT and CDR2 YNNKEL (reference sequence). Losses at the gene ends were 8 bases for V and 2 bases for J; bases not matched to a gene: 10. This CDR3 contains 15 residues. The CDR3 DNA reads TGTGCCAGCTCGAGGACAGGGAGTTCTCAAGAGACCCAGTACTTC. It specifies CASSRTGSSQETQYF.

Only a few counts were recorded for this clonotype. The chain has TRBV11-2 and TRBJ2-7; D is unclear. This CDR3 has 14 amino acids. Germline-derived CDR1 and CDR2 are SGHAT and FQNNGV. V was trimmed by 5 bases and J by 2 bases, leaving 13 bases between them. CDR3 in amino acids: CASSVSLGPYEQYF. The CDR3 region has the DNA TGTGCCAGCAGCGTAAGTTTGGGCCCCTACGAGCAGTACTTC. Looking up the rest from reference TRBV11-2 and TRBJ2-7 gives the full variable domain: EAGVAQSPRYKIIEKRQSVAFWCNPISGHATLYWYQQILGQGPKLLIQFQNNGVVDDSQLPKDRFSAERLKGVDSTLKIQPAKLEDSAVYLCASSVSLGPYEQYFGPGTRLTVT.

This chain links TRBV20-1 with TRBJ2-3; possible D gene TRBD1, 7 bases. Germline V gives CDR1 DFQATT, CDR2 SNEGSKA (reference sequence). There are 15 residues in the CDR3. Trimming shortened V by 1 base and J by 2 bases, and 13 bases separated the two germline ends. CDR3 sequence reads: CSARADRDFTDTQYF. CDR3 coding DNA: TGCAGTGCTAGAGCCGACAGGGACTTCACAGATACGCAGTATTTT.

Points on this clonotype: This may stem from a read error, because a much larger clone lies one nucleotide away. The conserved closing phenylalanine or tryptophan is absent in this CDR3, likely reflecting a read error. As DNA, the CDR3 is TGTGCCAGCAGTTCCCTCGAGAATTCACCCCTCCACCTT. It is translated as CASSSLENSPLHL. V and J are TRBV28 and TRBJ1-6; D uncertain. Between the trimmed V and J ends, which lost 4 bases and 7 bases, there was a span of 8 bases. This CDR3 contains 13 residues. Looked up from germline, CDR1 is MDHEN and CDR2 is SYDVKM.

This clonotype was detected many times. This chain joins TRBV28 and TRBJ2-3; a possible D gene is TRBD1 (6 bases). Deletions cut 1 base from V and 2 bases from J, with 16 bases between. This CDR3 is built from 17 residues. The germline gives CDR1 MDHEN, CDR2 SYDVKM. This chain's CDR3 is CASSLFQGSRPTDTQYF. DNA of the CDR3: TGTGCCAGCAGTTTATTTCAGGGGTCAAGGCCCACAGATACGCAGTATTTT.

This clonotype was found many times. This sequence joins TRBV18 and TRBJ1-6; D unclear. V dropped 3 bases and J dropped 7 bases, with 10 bases sitting between them. CDR1 is KGHSH and CDR2 is LQKENI in the germline V gene. The CDR3 loop spans 14 amino acids. Here the CDR3 DNA reads TGTGCCAGCTCACCGTATAAACCAAATTCACCCCTCCACTTT. Translated: CASSPYKPNSPLHF.

This rearrangement joins TRBV20-1 to TRBJ2-3; 7 bases map to TRBD1. Germline-derived CDR1 and CDR2 are DFQATT and SNEGSKA (reference sequence). This CDR3 has 12 amino acids. The CDR3 is CSVVTGADTQYF. CDR3 in DNA: TGCAGCGTTGTAACAGGGGCAGATACGCAGTATTTT.

This clonotype was picked up a small number of times. The chain links TRBV9 to TRBJ1-1; possible D gene TRBD1, 6 bases. The CDR3 contains 14 residues. Between the trimmed V and J ends, which lost 0 bases and 5 bases, there was a span of 11 bases. CDR1 SGDLS and CDR2 YYNGEE come from the germline V gene. CDR3 residues: CASSVEGRGTEAFF. CDR3 coding DNA: TGTGCCAGCAGCGTAGAGGGGAGGGGGACTGAAGCTTTCTTT.

This clonotype occurred a few times. CDR3 sequence (DNA): TGTGCCAGCAGCCCCAACCGGCAGGGGGGGTACAATGAGCAGTTCTTC. Translated: CASSPNRQGGYNEQFF. The genes are TRBV7-9 and TRBJ2-1; tentatively, D is TRBD1 or TRBD2 (7 bases each). CDR1 and CDR2 from the germline V gene are SEHNR and FQNEAQ (reference sequence). The CDR3 consists of 16 residues. Deletions cut 5 bases from V and 4 bases from J, with 18 bases between.

The table lists this clonotype with many counts. The chain recombines TRBV7-9 with TRBJ1-2; D is unresolved. The V end was cut by 3 bases, the J end by 2 bases, with 10 bases between. CDR3 length: 14 amino acids. Germline CDR1 and CDR2: SEHNR and FQNEAQ (reference sequence). The CDR3 bases are TGTGCCAGCAGCTTGGAGGGAAAAAACTATGGCTACACCTTC. It translates to CASSLEGKNYGYTF.

This clonotype was recorded at least ten times. The chain uses TRBV28 and TRBJ2-5; possibly TRBD2 for D (5 bases). CDR3 length equals 15 residues. CDR1 and CDR2 from the germline V gene are MDHEN and SYDVKM. Between the trimmed V and J ends, which lost 6 bases and 3 bases, there was a span of 17 bases. This CDR3 reads CASSLTSAWEETQYF. The CDR3, as DNA: TGTGCCAGCAGCCTTACTAGTGCTTGGGAAGAGACCCAGTACTTC.

The chain employs TRBV10-3 and TRBJ1-2, with D maybe TRBD1 (6 bases). The length of the CDR3 is 13 residues. Per the germline V gene, CDR1 is ENHRY and CDR2 is SYGVKD. V was pared by 9 bases and J by 7 bases, with 18 bases between. CDR3 sequence reads: CAIYSQGTGGYTF. The DNA of the CDR3 is TGTGCCATTTACTCACAGGGAACTGGTGGCTACACCTTC.

This clonotype was observed a handful of times. The rearrangement uses TRBV7-6 and TRBJ1-3; a possible D gene is TRBD1 (5 bases). V was trimmed by 5 bases and J by 2 bases, leaving 16 bases between them. CDR3 length: 16 residues. CDR1 and CDR2 from the germline V gene are SGHVS and FNYEAQ. CDR3 amino acids: CASSPIVGGAGNTIYF. As DNA, the CDR3 is TGTGCCAGCAGCCCCATTGTTGGGGGGGCTGGAAACACCATATATTTT.

This clonotype has just a few counts. This chain joins TRBV5-1 and TRBJ2-1, with 9 bases matching TRBD1. The germline gives CDR1 SGHRS, CDR2 YFSETQ. The V segment lost 5 bases and the J segment 10 bases; nucleotides outside the gene matches: 10. The CDR3 consists of 14 residues. The CDR3 DNA is TGCGCCAGCAGAGCGACAGGGGGGGCGGGGGAGCAGTTCTTC. Translated, it gives CASRATGGAGEQFF.

The chain couples TRBV3-1 to TRBJ1-2, with 10 bases matching TRBD1. The CDR3 spans 14 residues. Trimming took 6 bases from V and 5 from J; bases not matched to a gene: 6. In germline, CDR1 is LGHDT, CDR2 YNNKEL (reference sequence). This CDR3 is CASRLRQGAYGYTF. DNA for the CDR3: TGTGCCAGCAGACTCAGACAGGGGGCTTATGGCTACACCTTC.

This clonotype came up a few times. The chain links TRBV9 to TRBJ2-5; 10 bases fit TRBD1. The CDR3 consists of 15 residues. CDR1 and CDR2 (germline): SGDLS, YYNGEE. The junction had 7 bases not matched to a gene; V was cut back by 4 bases and J by 4 bases. The CDR3, as DNA: TGTGCCAGCAGCCCCCATGGGGACAGGGGAGAGACCCAGTACTTC. This gives the protein CASSPHGDRGETQYF.

This clonotype occurred many times. This chain links TRBV9 with TRBJ1-2; D is unresolved. The germline gives CDR1 SGDLS, CDR2 YYNGEE. The CDR3 is 13 amino acids. V was clipped by 4 bases and J by 8 bases, with 15 bases between them. CDR3 DNA sequence: TGTGCCAGCAGCTCAACAACGACCGGAGGCTACACCTTC. It is translated as CASSSTTTGGYTF. The whole variable domain, remainder taken from reference TRBV9 and TRBJ1-2, is DSGVTQTPKHLITATGQRVTLRCSPRSGDLSVYWYQQSLDQGLQFLIQYYNGEERAKGNILERFSAQQFPDLHSELNLSSLELGDSALYFCASSSTTTGGYTFGSGTRLTVV.

This clonotype was found many times. J is TRBJ2-7 and V is TRBV6-1; a weak D match, TRBD2 (6 bases). CDR3 size: 11 residues. Trimming pared 8 bases from V and 4 bases from J, leaving 9 bases between. CDR1 is MNHNS and CDR2 is SASEGT in the germline V gene. The CDR3 DNA reads TGTGCCAGCGGGGGGTTGTACGAGCAGTACTTC. Translation gives CASGGLYEQYF.

The chain employs TRBV30 and TRBJ2-5, with D perhaps assigned TRBD1 or TRBD2 (5 bases each). The CDR3 is 15 residues long. Germline values: CDR1 GTSNPN, CDR2 SVGIG (reference sequence). The CDR3 is CAGTRGGFRSETQYF. The CDR3 bases are TGTGCTGGGACGCGTGGCGGCTTTAGGTCGGAGACCCAGTACTTC.

This clonotype was detected ten times or more. The chain couples TRBV20-1 to TRBJ2-5, with D uncertain. Germline-derived CDR1 and CDR2 are DFQATT and SNEGSKA (reference sequence). The ends were cut back, 5 bases at V and 5 bases at J, with 3 bases in the middle. This CDR3 has 9 residues. Here the CDR3 reads CSAGETQYF. The CDR3 DNA sequence: TGCAGTGCTGGGGAGACCCAGTACTTC.

With respect to this clonotype: The conserved phenylalanine or tryptophan normally closing the CDR3 is absent here, so this likely arose from a read error. The CDR3, as DNA: TGTGCCAGCAGCAGGACAGGGCGAGGCGACTATGGCTACACCCTC. Its translation: CASSRTGRGDYGYTL. The rearrangement joins TRBV5-8 to TRBJ1-2; TRBD1 matches 8 bases. With V trimmed by 4 bases and J by 3 bases, 8 bases remained unmatched. There are 15 residues in the CDR3. Germline V gene lookup returns CDR1 SGHTS and CDR2 YDEGEE.

The gene calls are TRBV28 and TRBJ1-4; a possible D gene is TRBD1 (5 bases). V was shortened by 3 bases and J by 5 bases, with 10 bases between the two germline ends. This CDR3 comprises 14 residues. In germline, CDR1 is MDHEN, CDR2 SYDVKM. DNA of the CDR3: TGTGCCAGCAGTTTCGGGGGTTTAAATGAAAAACTGTTTTTT. Translating it yields CASSFGGLNEKLFF.

The chain is built from TRBV19 and TRBJ1-4; D is ambiguous. The germline V gene has CDR1 LNHDA and CDR2 SQIVND (reference sequence). The CDR3 has 11 residues. V lost 3 bases and J 6 bases, leaving 2 bases between the germline ends. CDR3 in amino acids: CASSIYEKLFF. CDR3 nucleotides: TGTGCCAGTAGTATTTATGAAAAACTGTTTTTT.